The next 9 T cell receptor beta chains were all read from a single sample in a study of T cell responses to AZD1222 COVID-19 vaccine. Clones were sequenced by immunoSEQ multiplex PCR, and TCRdb holds only the in-frame ones, with some missing. The sample gives 150,000 or so clones, 91% of which show up once; about 1.9% is in the top ten. Sequences were derived from peripheral blood, sampled on day 0 of AZD1222 vaccination. The receptors come from an adult in good health.

The rearrangement uses TRBV28 and TRBJ2-2; perhaps D is TRBD1 or TRBD2 (6 bases each). This CDR3 spans 15 amino acids. Germline V gene data show CDR1 as MDHEN and CDR2 as SYDVKM. V was trimmed by 2 bases and J by 7 bases, leaving 14 bases between them. DNA of the CDR3: TGTGCCAGCAGTTTAATAGGGGGGCGTAGCGGGGAGCTGTTTTTT. This translates into CASSLIGGRSGELFF. The whole variable domain, filled in from reference TRBV28 and TRBJ2-2, reads DVKVTQSSRYLVKRTGEKVFLECVQDMDHENMFWYRQDPGLGLRLIYFSYDVKMKEKGDIPEGYSVSREKKERFSLILESASTNQTSMYLCASSLIGGRSGELFFGEGSRLTVL.

This clone showed up just once. V is TRBV19 and J is TRBJ2-7; 7 bases line up with TRBD1. This CDR3 region has 13 residues. Germline values: CDR1 LNHDA, CDR2 SQIVND (reference sequence). With V trimmed by 5 bases and J by 3 bases, 4 bases remained unmatched. Here the CDR3 DNA reads TGTGCCAGTAGTGAAGGGGACAGCTACGAGCAGTACTTC. Translated: CASSEGDSYEQYF.

The chain has TRBV4-2 and TRBJ1-6; D gene uncertain. The CDR3 is 15 amino acids. CDR1 is LGHNA, CDR2 YNFKEQ, per germline. V was cut by 1 base and J by 14 bases, with 18 bases left in between. The CDR3 protein is CASSQAGMVSGALHF. CDR3 bases: TGTGCCAGCAGCCAAGCTGGGATGGTGTCCGGAGCCCTCCACTTT.

V and J are TRBV5-6 and TRBJ2-7; 8 nucleotides agree with TRBD1. The germline gives CDR1 SGHDT, CDR2 YYEEEE. J gave up 3 bases and V 4 bases, and 3 bases lay outside the gene matches. The CDR3 contains 13 residues. The CDR3 DNA follows: TGTGCCAGCAGCACCGGACAGGGCTACGAGCAGTACTTC. Its protein is CASSTGQGYEQYF.

This chain connects TRBV27 to TRBJ1-1; tentatively, D is TRBD1 (5 bases). The CDR3 loop spans 14 amino acids. The V and J ends lost 6 bases and 8 bases respectively, with 19 bases between them. Germline V gene sequence: CDR1 MNHEY, CDR2 SMNVEV (reference sequence). As DNA, the CDR3 is TGTGCCAGCAGCCTCACTTCCTCGGGGCCCGAAGCTTTCTTT. The encoded protein is CASSLTSSGPEAFF.

This chain joins TRBV28 and TRBJ1-6, with D unclear. Germline V CDR1 and CDR2: MDHEN, SYDVKM. V gave up 7 bases and J gave up 5 bases, with 12 bases separating them. This CDR3 has 14 amino acids. The DNA for the CDR3 is TGTGCCAGCAAACTTCGGCGGGATAATTCACCCCTCCACTTT. Translating gives CASKLRRDNSPLHF.

The chain couples TRBV7-9 to TRBJ2-1; D is perhaps TRBD2 (6 bases). This CDR3 has 13 residues. Trimming removed 5 bases from V and 9 bases from J, with 14 bases in between. Germline CDR1 reads SEHNR; CDR2 reads FQNEAQ (reference sequence). In DNA form, the CDR3 reads TGTGCCAGCAGCCCCTTAGCGGATACTGAGCAGTTCTTC. Translation gives CASSPLADTEQFF.

The genes are TRBV9 and TRBJ1-4; 8 bases match TRBD1. The V gene's germline CDR1 is SGDLS and CDR2 YYNGEE. The J segment lost 8 bases and the V segment lost 0 bases, leaving 3 bases of the junction unmatched. The CDR3 runs to 14 residues. CDR3 nucleotides: TGTGCCAGCAGCGTAGGACAGGGGTGGGAAAAACTGTTTTTT. It is translated as CASSVGQGWEKLFF. The entire variable domain, with the rest obtained from reference TRBV9 and TRBJ1-4, is as follows: DSGVTQTPKHLITATGQRVTLRCSPRSGDLSVYWYQQSLDQGLQFLIQYYNGEERAKGNILERFSAQQFPDLHSELNLSSLELGDSALYFCASSVGQGWEKLFFGSGTQLSVL.

The V and J genes are TRBV30 and TRBJ2-1; a possible D gene is TRBD2 (6 bases). CDR3 length: 15 amino acids. The germline V gene encodes CDR1 GTSNPN and CDR2 SVGIG (reference sequence). V lost 2 bases to trimming and J lost 4 bases, with 15 bases between them. In DNA, the CDR3 is TGTGCCTGGAGTCTGTCGAGCGGGTTATACAATGAGCAGTTCTTC. It encodes CAWSLSSGLYNEQFF.